In its sample, the clone carrying this TCR beta chain was seen many times. Its antigen is currently unknown. CDR3 size: 18 residues. Trimming took 2 bases from V and 1 from J, leaving 21 bases between them. Per germline, CDR1 DFQATT and CDR2 SNEGSKA (reference sequence). It was with a sample-barcoded 5' primer and a J-beta primer mix that a second PCR of roughly 7 to 11 cycles was run. TCRdb processed the 5' RACE reads anew with MiXCR; each CDR3 protein has one entry. The sample gives around 1,000,000 distinct CDR3 sequences, more than 30% of which show up once; approximately 14% is in the top ten. The data were taken from a study of blood T cells in healthy people across ages. Study-level findings and limits: A strong correlation was found between TCR beta diversity and the percentage of naive T cells. Age showed a roughly linear inverse relationship with TCR beta diversity per million T cells.

This TCR came from a man in his late teens or twenties in good health. Specimen: blood. The chain links TRBV20-1 to TRBJ2-1; D gene uncertain. CDR3 coding DNA: TGCAGTGCTAGATCCCTTAATGCCCTCGACAAATCCTACAATGAGCAGTTCTTC. Amino acids: CSARSLNALDKSYNEQFF.